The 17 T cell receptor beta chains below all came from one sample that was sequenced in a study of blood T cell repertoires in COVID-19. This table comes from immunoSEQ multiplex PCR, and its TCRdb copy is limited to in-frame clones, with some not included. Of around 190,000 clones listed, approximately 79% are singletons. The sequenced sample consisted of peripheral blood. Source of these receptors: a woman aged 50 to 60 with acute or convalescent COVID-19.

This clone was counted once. CDR3 sequence: CASSLERGGDTEAFF. The CDR3 region has the DNA TGTGCCAGCAGCTTGGAACGGGGAGGGGACACTGAAGCTTTCTTT. V usage is TRBV5-6 and J usage is TRBJ1-1; D perhaps matches TRBD1 (5 bases). V shed 0 bases and J shed 3 bases, with 12 bases lying between them. The germline V gene encodes CDR1 SGHDT and CDR2 YYEEEE. The CDR3 contains 15 residues.

CDR3 nucleotides: TGTGCCAGCAGTTACCCGATCGGACAGGGAGGCAATGAGCAGTTCTTC. The encoded protein is CASSYPIGQGGNEQFF. The genes are TRBV6-6 and TRBJ2-1; 8 bases are shared with TRBD1. Germline V gives CDR1 MNHNY, CDR2 SVGAGI (reference sequence). The CDR3 spans 16 residues. Trimming took 2 bases from V and 6 from J; bases not matched to a gene: 9.

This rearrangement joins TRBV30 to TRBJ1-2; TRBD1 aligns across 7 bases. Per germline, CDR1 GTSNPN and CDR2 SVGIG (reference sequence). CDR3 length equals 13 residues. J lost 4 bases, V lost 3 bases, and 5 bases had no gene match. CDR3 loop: CAWRQGTPYGYTF. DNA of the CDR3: TGTGCCTGGAGACAGGGGACCCCCTATGGCTACACCTTC.

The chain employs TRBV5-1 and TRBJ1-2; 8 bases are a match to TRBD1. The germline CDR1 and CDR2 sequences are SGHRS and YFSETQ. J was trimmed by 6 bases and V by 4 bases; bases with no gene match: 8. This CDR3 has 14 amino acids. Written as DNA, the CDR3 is TGCGCCAGCAGCCCGGACAGGGAAAAGAATGGCTACACCTTC. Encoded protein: CASSPDREKNGYTF.

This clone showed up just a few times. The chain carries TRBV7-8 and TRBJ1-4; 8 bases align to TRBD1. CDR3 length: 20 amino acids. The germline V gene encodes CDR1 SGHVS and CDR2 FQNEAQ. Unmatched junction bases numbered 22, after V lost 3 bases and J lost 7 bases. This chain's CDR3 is CASSFSRGQGGVVGLEKLFF. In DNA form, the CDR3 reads TGTGCCAGCAGCTTTAGCCGAGGACAGGGAGGGGTAGTGGGCCTTGAAAAACTGTTTTTT. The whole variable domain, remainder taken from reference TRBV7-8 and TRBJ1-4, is GAGVSQSPRYKVAKRGQDVALRCDPISGHVSLFWYQQALGQGPEFLTYFQNEAQLDKSGLPSDRFFAERPEGSVSTLKIQRTQQEDSAVYLCASSFSRGQGGVVGLEKLFFGSGTQLSVL.

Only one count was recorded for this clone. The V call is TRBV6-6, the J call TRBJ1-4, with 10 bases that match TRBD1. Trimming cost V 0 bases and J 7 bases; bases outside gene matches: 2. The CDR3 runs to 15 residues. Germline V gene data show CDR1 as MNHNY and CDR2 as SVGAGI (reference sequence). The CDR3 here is CASSYSWTGGEKLFF. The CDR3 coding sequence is TGTGCCAGCAGTTACTCTTGGACAGGGGGTGAAAAACTGTTTTTT.

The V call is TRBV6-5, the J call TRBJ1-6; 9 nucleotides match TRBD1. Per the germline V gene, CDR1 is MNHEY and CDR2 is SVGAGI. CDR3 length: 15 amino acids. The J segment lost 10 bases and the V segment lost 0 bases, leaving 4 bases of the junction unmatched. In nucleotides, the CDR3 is TGTGCCAGCAGTTACTCGGACAGGGGAGAATCACCCCTCCACTTT. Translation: CASSYSDRGESPLHF.

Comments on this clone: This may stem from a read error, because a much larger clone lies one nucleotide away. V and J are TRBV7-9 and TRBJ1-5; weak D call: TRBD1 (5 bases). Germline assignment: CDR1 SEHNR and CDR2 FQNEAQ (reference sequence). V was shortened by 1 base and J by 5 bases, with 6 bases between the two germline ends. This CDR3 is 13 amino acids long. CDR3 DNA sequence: TGTGCCAGCAGCTTAGGGGGGGATCAGCCCCAGCATTTT. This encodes CASSLGGDQPQHF.

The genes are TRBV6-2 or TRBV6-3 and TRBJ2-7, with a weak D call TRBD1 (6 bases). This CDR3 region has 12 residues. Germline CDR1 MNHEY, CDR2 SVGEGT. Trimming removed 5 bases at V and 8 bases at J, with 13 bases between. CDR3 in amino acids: CASSGYRDQQYF. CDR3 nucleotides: TGTGCCAGCAGTGGGTACAGGGACCAGCAGTACTTC.

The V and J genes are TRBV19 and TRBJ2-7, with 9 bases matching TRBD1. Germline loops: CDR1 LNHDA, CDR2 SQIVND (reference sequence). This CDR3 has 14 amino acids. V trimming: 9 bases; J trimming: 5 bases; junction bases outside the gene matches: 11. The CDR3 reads CASRAGQGTHEQYF. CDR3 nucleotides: TGTGCCAGCCGTGCGGGACAGGGTACCCACGAGCAGTACTTC.

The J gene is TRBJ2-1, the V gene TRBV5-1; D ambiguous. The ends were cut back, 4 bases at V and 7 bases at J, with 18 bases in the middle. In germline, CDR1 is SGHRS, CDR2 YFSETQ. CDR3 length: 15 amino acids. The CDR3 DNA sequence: TGCGCCAGCAGCCCTACATCAGGCGTTAGGAATGAGCAGTTCTTC. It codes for CASSPTSGVRNEQFF.

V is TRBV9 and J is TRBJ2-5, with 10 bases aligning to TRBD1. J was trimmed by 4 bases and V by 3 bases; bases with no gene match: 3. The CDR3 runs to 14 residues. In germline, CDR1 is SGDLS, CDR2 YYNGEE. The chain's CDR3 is CASSAGQGVETQYF. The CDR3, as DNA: TGTGCCAGCAGCGCCGGACAGGGGGTAGAGACCCAGTACTTC.

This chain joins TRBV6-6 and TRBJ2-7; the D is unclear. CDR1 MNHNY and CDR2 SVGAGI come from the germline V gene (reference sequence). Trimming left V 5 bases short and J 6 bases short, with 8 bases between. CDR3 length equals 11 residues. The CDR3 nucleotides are TGTGCCAGCAGTCCGAGGCGCGAGCAGTACTTC. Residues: CASSPRREQYF.

This CDR3 reads CASSLAGFNEKLFF. CDR3 sequence (DNA): TGTGCCAGCAGCTTGGCAGGGTTTAATGAAAAACTGTTTTTT. The V and J genes are TRBV5-5 and TRBJ1-4; a possible D gene is TRBD1 (5 bases). The ends were cut back, 0 bases at V and 4 bases at J, with 7 bases in the middle. The CDR3 contains 14 residues. CDR1 and CDR2 from the germline V gene are SGHKS and YYEKEE (reference sequence).

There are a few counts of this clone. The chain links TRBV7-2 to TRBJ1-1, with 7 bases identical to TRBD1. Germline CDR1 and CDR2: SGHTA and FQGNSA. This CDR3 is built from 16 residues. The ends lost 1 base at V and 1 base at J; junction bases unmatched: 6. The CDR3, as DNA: TGTGCCAGCAGCTTAGATTCGACAGGGTGGAACACTGAAGCTTTCTTT. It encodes CASSLDSTGWNTEAFF.

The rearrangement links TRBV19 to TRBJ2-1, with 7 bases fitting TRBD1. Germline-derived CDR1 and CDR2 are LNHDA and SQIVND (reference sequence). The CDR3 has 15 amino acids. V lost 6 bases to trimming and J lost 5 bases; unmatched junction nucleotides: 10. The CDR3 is CASRSPGQHNNEQFF. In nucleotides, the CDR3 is TGTGCCAGTAGATCACCGGGACAGCATAACAATGAGCAGTTCTTC.

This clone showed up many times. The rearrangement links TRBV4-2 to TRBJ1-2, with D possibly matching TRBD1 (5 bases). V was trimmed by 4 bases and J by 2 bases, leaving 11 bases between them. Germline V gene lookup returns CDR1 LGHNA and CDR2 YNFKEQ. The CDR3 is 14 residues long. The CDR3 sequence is CASSRGQTNYGYTF. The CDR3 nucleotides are TGTGCCAGCAGCCGAGGACAAACCAACTATGGCTACACCTTC.